The next 7 T cell receptor beta chains were all read from a single sample in a study of CD8+ T cells in alopecia areata. Reverse transcribed after extraction, RNA yielded cDNA as the sequencing template. Data came from immunoSEQ multiplex PCR; TCRdb stores just in-frame clones and leaves some out. The sample has 200,000 to 250,000 clones; approximately 53% are singletons. Input material: CD8+ T cells sorted from blood. All receptors come from a human donor in good health.

The CDR3 loop reads CASSLASSGTTDTQYF. For the CDR3, the DNA is TGTGCCAGCAGCTTAGCGTCTAGCGGCACCACAGATACGCAGTATTTT. V is TRBV7-9 and J is TRBJ2-3, with TRBD2 matching over 7 bases. Germline V CDR1 and CDR2: SEHNR, FQNEAQ (reference sequence). With V trimmed by 0 bases and J by 2 bases, 5 bases remained unmatched. This CDR3 is built from 16 residues.

The chain joins TRBV2 to TRBJ2-7; the D gene is possibly TRBD1 (5 bases). Trimming stripped 8 bases from V and 3 bases from J, with 14 bases between. The CDR3 runs 13 residues. Per the germline V gene, CDR1 is SNHLY and CDR2 is FYNNEI. The CDR3, as DNA: TGTGCCAGCGGGTGGGGCTGGGACTACGAGCAGTACTTC. Its translation is CASGWGWDYEQYF. Combining the CDR3 with reference TRBV2 and TRBJ2-7 gives the whole variable domain EPEVTQTPSHQVTQMGQEVILRCVPISNHLYFYWYRQILGQKVEFLVSFYNNEISEKSEIFDDQFSVERPDGSNFTLKIRSTKLEDSAMYFCASGWGWDYEQYFGPGTRLTVT.

The chain employs TRBV5-1 and TRBJ1-1; D is ambiguous. Per the germline V gene, CDR1 is SGHRS and CDR2 is YFSETQ. The V gene lost 0 bases and the J gene lost 5 bases, with 8 bases spanning the gap. The CDR3 is 13 residues long. The CDR3 sequence is CASSLAGETEAFF. In DNA form, the CDR3 reads TGCGCCAGCAGCTTGGCCGGGGAAACTGAAGCTTTCTTT.

The rearrangement uses TRBV29-1 and TRBJ2-4, with no clear D. Germline V gene sequence: CDR1 SQVTM, CDR2 ANQGSEA. Trimming cost V 6 bases and J 0 bases, with 9 bases left between them. This CDR3 spans 13 amino acids. CDR3 nucleotides: TGCAGCGTGACCTGGCCAGCCAAAAACATTCAGTACTTC. Amino acid sequence: CSVTWPAKNIQYF.

The chain uses TRBV5-6 and TRBJ2-7; D is perhaps TRBD2 (6 bases). From germline, CDR1 is SGHDT and CDR2 YYEEEE. V shed 6 bases and J shed 6 bases, with 16 bases lying between them. This CDR3 has 13 residues. The CDR3: CASTRDLSVEQYF. The CDR3 DNA reads TGTGCCAGCACCCGGGACTTGTCGGTCGAGCAGTACTTC. Filled out from reference TRBV5-6 and TRBJ2-7, the complete variable domain reads DAGVTQSPTHLIKTRGQQVTLRCSPKSGHDTVSWYQQALGQGPQFIFQYYEEEERQRGNFPDRFSGHQFPNYSSELNVNALLLGDSALYLCASTRDLSVEQYFGPGTRLTVT.

The chain carries TRBV11-1 and TRBJ1-1; no reliable D call. The germline V and J ends were trimmed by 3 bases and 1 base, with 12 bases remaining between them. Germline CDR1 SGHAT, CDR2 FQDESV (reference sequence). The CDR3 runs to 15 residues. The CDR3 DNA sequence: TGTGCCAGCAGCTTCCCGCCGGTAGGGAACACTGAAGCTTTCTTT. Its translation is CASSFPPVGNTEAFF.

This clone has more than one count but fewer than ten. This chain links TRBV5-1 with TRBJ2-1; 10 nucleotides match TRBD2. Germline CDR1 SGHRS, CDR2 YFSETQ. V was clipped by 2 bases and J by 4 bases; unmatched bases: 3. This CDR3 is 15 amino acids long. CDR3 protein: CASSFSGGTYNEQFF. CDR3 nucleotides: TGCGCCAGCAGCTTTAGCGGGGGGACTTACAATGAGCAGTTCTTC.